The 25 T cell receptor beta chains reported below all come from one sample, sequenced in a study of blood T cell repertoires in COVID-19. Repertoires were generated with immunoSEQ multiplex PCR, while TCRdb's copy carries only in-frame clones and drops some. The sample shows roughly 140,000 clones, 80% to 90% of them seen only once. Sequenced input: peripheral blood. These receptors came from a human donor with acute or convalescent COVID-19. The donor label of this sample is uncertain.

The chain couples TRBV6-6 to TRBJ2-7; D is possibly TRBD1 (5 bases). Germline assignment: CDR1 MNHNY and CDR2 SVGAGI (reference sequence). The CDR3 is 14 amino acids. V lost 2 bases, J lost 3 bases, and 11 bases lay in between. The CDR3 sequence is CASSYAKGFYEQYV. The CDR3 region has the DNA TGTGCCAGCAGTTACGCCAAGGGGTTCTACGAGCAGTACGTC.

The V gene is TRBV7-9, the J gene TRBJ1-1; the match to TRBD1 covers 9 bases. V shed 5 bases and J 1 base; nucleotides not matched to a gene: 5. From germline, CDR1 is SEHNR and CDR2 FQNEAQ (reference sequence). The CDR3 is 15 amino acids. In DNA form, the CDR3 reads TGTGCCAGCAGCCCTAGGGGACAGGGGAACACTGAAGCTTTCTTT. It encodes CASSPRGQGNTEAFF.

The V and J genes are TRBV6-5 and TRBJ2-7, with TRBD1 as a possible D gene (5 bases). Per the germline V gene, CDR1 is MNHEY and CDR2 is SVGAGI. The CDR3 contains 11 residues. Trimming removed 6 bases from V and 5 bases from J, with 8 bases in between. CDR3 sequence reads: CASRGLDEQYF. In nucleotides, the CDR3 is TGTGCCAGCAGGGGGCTGGACGAGCAGTACTTC.

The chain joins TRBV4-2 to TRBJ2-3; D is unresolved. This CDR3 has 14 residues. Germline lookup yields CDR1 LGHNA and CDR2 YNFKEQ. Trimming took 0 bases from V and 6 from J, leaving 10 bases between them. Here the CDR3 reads CASSQDNGLDTQYF. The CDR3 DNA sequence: TGTGCCAGCAGCCAAGATAATGGCCTGGATACGCAGTATTTT.

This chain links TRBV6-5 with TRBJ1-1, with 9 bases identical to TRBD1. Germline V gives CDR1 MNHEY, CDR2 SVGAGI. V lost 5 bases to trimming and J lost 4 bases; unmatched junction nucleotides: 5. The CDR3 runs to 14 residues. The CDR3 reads CASSPQGAGTEAFF. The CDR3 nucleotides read TGTGCCAGCAGTCCACAGGGGGCTGGCACTGAAGCTTTCTTT.

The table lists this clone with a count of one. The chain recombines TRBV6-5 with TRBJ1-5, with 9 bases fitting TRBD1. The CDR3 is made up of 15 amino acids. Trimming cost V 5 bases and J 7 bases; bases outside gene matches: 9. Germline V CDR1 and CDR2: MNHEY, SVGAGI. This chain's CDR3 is CASSPGTGKMQPQHF. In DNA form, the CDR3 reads TGTGCCAGCAGTCCCGGGACAGGGAAAATGCAGCCCCAGCATTTT.

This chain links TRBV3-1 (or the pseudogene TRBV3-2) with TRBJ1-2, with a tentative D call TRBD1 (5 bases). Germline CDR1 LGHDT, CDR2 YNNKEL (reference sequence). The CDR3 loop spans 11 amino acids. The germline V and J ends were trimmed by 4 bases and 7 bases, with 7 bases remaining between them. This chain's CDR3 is CASSRGGGYTF. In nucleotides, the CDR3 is TGTGCCAGCAGCCGGGGGGGTGGCTACACCTTC.

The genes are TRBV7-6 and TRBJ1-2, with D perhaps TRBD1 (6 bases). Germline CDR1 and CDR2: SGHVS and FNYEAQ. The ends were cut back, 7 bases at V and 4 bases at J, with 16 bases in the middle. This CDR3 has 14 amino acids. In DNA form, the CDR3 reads TGTGCCAGCACCCCGACGCAGGGGCCCTATGGCTACACCTTC. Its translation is CASTPTQGPYGYTF.

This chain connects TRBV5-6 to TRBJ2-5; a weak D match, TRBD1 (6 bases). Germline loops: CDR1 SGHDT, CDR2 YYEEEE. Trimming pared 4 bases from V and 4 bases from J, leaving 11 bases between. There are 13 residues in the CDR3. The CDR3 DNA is TGTGCCAGCAGCCTAGGACAGCTAGAGACCCAGTACTTC. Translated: CASSLGQLETQYF.

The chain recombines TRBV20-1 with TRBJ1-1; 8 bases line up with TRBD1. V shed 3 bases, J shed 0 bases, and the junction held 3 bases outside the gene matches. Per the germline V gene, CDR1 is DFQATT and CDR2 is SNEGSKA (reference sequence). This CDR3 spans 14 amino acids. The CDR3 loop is CSASRQGMNTEAFF. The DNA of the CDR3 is TGCAGTGCTAGTCGACAGGGGATGAACACTGAAGCTTTCTTT.

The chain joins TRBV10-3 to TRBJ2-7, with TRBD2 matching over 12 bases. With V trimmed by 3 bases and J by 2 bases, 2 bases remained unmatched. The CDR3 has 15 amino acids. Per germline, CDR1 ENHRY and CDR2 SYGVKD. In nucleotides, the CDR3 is TGTGCCATCAGTGAAAGGACTAGCGGGGCCTACGAGCAGTACTTC. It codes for CAISERTSGAYEQYF.

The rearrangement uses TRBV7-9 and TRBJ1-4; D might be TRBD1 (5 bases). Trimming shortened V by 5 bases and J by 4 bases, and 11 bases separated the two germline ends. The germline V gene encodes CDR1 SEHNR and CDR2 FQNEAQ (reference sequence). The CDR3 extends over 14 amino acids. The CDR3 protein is CASSHRLRNEKLFF. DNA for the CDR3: TGTGCCAGCAGCCACAGGCTCCGTAATGAAAAACTGTTTTTT.

This CDR3 reads CASSFWTSGGKETQYF. CDR3 in DNA: TGTGCCAGCAGCTTTTGGACTAGCGGGGGAAAAGAGACCCAGTACTTC. This chain connects TRBV3-1 (or the pseudogene TRBV3-2) to TRBJ2-5; 13 bases align to TRBD2. V shed 5 bases and J 3 bases; nucleotides not matched to a gene: 6. Germline V CDR1 and CDR2: LGHDT, YNNKEL (reference sequence). CDR3 length: 16 amino acids.

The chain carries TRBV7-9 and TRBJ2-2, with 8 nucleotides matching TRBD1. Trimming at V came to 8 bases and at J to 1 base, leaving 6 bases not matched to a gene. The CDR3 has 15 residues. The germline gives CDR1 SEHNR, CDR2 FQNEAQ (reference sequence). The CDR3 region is CASPTGTGNTGELFF. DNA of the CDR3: TGTGCCAGCCCTACCGGGACAGGGAACACCGGGGAGCTGTTTTTT.

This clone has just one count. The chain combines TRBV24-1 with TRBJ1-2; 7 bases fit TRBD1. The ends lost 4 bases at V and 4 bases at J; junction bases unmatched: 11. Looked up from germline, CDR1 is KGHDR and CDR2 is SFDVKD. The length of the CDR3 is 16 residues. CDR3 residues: CATSDTDRSGPYGYTF. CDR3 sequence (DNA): TGTGCCACCAGTGACACGGACAGGTCGGGCCCCTATGGCTACACCTTC.

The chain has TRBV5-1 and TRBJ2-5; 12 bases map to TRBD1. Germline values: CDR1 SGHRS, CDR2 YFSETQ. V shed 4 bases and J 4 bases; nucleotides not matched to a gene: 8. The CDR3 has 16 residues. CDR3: CASSLTGTGGGETQYF. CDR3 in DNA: TGCGCCAGCAGCCTGACCGGGACAGGGGGCGGAGAGACCCAGTACTTC.

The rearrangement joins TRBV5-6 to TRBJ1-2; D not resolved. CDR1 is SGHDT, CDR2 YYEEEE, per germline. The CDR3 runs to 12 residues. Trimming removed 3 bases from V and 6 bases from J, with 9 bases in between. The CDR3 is CASSSIVHGYTF. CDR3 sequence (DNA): TGTGCCAGCAGCTCCATAGTACATGGCTACACCTTC.

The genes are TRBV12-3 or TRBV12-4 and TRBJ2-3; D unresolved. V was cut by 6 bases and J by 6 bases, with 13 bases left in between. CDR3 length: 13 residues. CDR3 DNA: TGTGCCAGCAGCCCCTCGTATTCCGATACGCAGTATTTT. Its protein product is CASSPSYSDTQYF.

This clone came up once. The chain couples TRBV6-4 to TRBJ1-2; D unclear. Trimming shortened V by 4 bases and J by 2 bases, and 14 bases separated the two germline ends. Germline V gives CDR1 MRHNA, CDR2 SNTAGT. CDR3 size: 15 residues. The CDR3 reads CASSVKNGQNYGYTF. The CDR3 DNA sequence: TGTGCCAGCAGTGTCAAAAATGGCCAAAACTATGGCTACACCTTC.

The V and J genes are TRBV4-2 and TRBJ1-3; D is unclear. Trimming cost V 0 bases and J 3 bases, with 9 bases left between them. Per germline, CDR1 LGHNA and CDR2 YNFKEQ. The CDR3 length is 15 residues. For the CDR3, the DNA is TGTGCCAGCAGCCAAGATCAAACTAATGGAAACACCATATATTTT. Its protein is CASSQDQTNGNTIYF.

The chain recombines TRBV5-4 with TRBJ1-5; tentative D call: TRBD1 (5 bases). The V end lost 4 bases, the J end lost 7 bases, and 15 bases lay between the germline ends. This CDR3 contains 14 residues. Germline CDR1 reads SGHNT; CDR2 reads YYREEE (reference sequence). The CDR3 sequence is CASSPGGVGQPQHF. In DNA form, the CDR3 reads TGTGCCAGCAGCCCCGGGGGGGTAGGACAGCCCCAGCATTTT.

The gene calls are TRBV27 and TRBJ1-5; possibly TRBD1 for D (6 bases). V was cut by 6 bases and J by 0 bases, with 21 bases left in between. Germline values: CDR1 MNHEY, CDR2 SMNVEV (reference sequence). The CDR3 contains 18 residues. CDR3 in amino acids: CASRLTGGATDSNQPQHF. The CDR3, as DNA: TGTGCCAGCAGGCTAACTGGGGGGGCGACCGATAGCAATCAGCCCCAGCATTTT.

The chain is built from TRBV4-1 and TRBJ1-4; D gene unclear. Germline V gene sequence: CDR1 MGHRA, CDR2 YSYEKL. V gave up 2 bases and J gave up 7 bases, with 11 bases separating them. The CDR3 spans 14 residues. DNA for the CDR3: TGCGCCAGCAGCCAATCTCAGGTCGGTGAAAAACTGTTTTTT. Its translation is CASSQSQVGEKLFF.

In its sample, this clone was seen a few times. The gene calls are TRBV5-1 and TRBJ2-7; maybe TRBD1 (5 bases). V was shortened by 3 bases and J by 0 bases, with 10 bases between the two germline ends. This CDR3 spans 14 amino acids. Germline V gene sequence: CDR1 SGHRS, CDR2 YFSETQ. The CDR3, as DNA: TGCGCCAGCAGCTCACAGGCGAGCTCCTACGAGCAGTACTTC. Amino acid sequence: CASSSQASSYEQYF.

The CDR3 loop reads CASSPLGSIDYGYTF. CDR3 bases: TGTGCCAGCAGTCCCCTCGGTAGCATCGACTATGGCTACACCTTC. This chain connects TRBV6-5 to TRBJ1-2; no firm D call. This CDR3 is 15 amino acids long. Germline V gene lookup returns CDR1 MNHEY and CDR2 SVGAGI. Trimming left V 5 bases short and J 3 bases short, with 16 bases between.